This T cell receptor (beta chain) came from a study of blood T cell repertoires in COVID-19. As for the study in general: There were acute and convalescent COVID-19 samples, and they came from the United States, Italy and Spain.

The table lists this clone with a count of one. Data came from immunoSEQ multiplex PCR; TCRdb stores just in-frame clones and leaves some out. The table has about 170,000 clones, about four fifths seen once. Germline CDR1 KGHSH, CDR2 LQKENI. V shed 3 bases and J shed 5 bases, with 10 bases lying between them. The CDR3 covers 13 residues. Sequencing input: peripheral blood. V is TRBV18 and J is TRBJ1-1; no reliable D call. The clonotype originates from a woman in her sixties or seventies who had recovered from COVID-19. The CDR3 DNA follows: TGTGCCAGCTCACCTTCCCCACGGACTGAAGCTTTCTTT. This translates into CASSPSPRTEAFF.